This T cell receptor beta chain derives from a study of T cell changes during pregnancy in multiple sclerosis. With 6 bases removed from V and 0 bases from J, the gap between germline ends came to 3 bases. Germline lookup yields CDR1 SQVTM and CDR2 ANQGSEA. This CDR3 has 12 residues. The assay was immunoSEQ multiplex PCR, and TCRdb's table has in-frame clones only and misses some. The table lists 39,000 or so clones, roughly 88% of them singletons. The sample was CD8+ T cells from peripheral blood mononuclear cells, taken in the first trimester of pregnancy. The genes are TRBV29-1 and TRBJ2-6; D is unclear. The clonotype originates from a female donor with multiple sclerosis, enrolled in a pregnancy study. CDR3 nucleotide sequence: TGCAGCGTCCTCTCTGGGGCCAACGTCCTGACTTTC. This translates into CSVLSGANVLTF.